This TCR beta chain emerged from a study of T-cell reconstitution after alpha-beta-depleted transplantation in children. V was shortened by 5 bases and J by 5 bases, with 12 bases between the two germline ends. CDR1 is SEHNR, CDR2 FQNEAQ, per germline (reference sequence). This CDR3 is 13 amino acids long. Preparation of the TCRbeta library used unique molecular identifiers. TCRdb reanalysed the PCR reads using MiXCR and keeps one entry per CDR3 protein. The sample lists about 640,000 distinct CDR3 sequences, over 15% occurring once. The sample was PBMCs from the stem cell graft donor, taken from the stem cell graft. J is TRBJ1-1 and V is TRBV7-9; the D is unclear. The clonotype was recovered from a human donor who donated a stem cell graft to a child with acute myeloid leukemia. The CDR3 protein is CASSRGGSTEAFF. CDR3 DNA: TGTGCCAGCAGCCGAGGCGGGAGTACTGAAGCTTTCTTT.